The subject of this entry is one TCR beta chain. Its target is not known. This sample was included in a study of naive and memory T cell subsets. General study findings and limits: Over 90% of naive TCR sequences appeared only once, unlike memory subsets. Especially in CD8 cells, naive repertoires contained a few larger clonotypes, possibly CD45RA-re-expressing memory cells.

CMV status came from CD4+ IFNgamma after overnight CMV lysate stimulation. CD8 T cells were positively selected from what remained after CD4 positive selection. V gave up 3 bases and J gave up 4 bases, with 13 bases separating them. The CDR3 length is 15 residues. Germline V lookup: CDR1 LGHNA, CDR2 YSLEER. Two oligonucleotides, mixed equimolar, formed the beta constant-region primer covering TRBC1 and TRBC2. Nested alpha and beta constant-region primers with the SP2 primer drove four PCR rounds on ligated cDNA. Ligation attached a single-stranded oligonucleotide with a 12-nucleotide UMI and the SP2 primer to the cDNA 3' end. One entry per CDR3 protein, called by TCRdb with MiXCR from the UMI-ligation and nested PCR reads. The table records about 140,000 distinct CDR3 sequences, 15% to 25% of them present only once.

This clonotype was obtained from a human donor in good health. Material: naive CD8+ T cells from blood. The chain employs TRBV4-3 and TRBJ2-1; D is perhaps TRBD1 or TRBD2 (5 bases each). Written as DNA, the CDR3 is TGCGCCAGCAGCCAGGGCAGATGGGGGTACAATGAGCAGTTCTTC. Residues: CASSQGRWGYNEQFF.